The clone carrying this T cell receptor (beta chain) was observed many times. The antigen remains unidentified. Germline V gene data show CDR1 as SEHNR and CDR2 as FQNEAQ (reference sequence). CDR3 size: 20 residues. The ends lost 3 bases at V and 5 bases at J; junction bases unmatched: 19. As it was prepared, the TCRbeta library received unique molecular identifiers. TCRdb itself ran the PCR reads through MiXCR, one entry per CDR3 protein. The sample includes fewer than 250,000 distinct CDR3 sequences, roughly 8% of them seen just once. The data were obtained in a study of T-cell reconstitution after alpha-beta-depleted transplantation in children. Study observations and caveats: Reportedly, alpha-beta T cells present about two months post-transplant originated from several hundred expanded clones of graft origin. The high TCRbeta diversity at day 60 in some patients came from surviving recipient T cells and thymic progenitors. T-cell numbers and diversity one year post-transplant derived largely from freshly generated T cells.

The sample consisted of PBMCs, mostly from graft donor cells, taken 180 days after TCRalphabeta/CD19-depleted stem cell transplant. The sequence was obtained from a male patient aged 10 to 17 who had a stem cell transplant for acute lymphoblastic leukemia, so the T cells may come from the graft donor. J is TRBJ1-1 and V is TRBV7-9, with 12 nucleotides matching TRBD1. The CDR3 here is CASSFPGPGQGAPGGTEAFF. The CDR3 DNA sequence: TGTGCCAGCAGCTTCCCCGGTCCGGGACAGGGGGCCCCAGGGGGAACTGAAGCTTTCTTT.